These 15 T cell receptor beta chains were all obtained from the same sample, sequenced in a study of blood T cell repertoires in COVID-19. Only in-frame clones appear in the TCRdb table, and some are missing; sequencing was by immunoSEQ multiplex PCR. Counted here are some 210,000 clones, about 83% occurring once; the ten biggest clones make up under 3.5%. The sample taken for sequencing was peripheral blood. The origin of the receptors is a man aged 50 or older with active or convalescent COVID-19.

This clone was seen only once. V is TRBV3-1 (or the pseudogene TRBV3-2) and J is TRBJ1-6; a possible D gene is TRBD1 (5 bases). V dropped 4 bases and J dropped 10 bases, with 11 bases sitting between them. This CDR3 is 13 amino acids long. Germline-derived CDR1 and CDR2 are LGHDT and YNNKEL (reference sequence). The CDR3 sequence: CASSPSQGSPLHF. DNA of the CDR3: TGTGCCAGCAGCCCCTCCCAGGGCTCACCCCTCCACTTT.

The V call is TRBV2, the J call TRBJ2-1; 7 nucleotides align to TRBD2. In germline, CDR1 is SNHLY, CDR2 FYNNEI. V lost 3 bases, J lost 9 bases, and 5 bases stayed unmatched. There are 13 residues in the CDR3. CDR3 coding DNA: TGTGCCAGCAGTGAGGGGGGGTATGGTGAGCAGTTCTTC. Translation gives CASSEGGYGEQFF.

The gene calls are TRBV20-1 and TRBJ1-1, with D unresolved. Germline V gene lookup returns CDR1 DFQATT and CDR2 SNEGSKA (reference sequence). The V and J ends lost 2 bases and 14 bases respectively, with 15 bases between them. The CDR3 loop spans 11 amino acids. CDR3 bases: TGCAGTGCTAGATCAGGAATCCCACACTTCTTT. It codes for CSARSGIPHFF.

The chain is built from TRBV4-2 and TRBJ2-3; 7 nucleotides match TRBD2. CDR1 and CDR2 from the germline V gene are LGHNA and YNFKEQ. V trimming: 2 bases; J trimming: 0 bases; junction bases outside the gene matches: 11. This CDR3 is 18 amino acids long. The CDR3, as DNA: TGTGCCAGCAGCCAACTCCGCGGGGGAGGTGCTAGCACAGATACGCAGTATTTT. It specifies CASSQLRGGGASTDTQYF.

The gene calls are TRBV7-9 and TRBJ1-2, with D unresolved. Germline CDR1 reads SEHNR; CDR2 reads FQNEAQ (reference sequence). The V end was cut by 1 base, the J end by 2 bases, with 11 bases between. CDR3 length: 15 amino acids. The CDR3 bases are TGTGCCAGCAGCTTAGTTCCAGGCCAAAACTATGGCTACACCTTC. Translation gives CASSLVPGQNYGYTF.

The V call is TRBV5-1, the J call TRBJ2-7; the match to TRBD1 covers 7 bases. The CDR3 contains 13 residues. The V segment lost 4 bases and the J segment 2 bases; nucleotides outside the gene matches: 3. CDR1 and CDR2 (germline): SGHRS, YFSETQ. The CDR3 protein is CASSVDRAYEQYF. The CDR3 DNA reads TGCGCCAGCAGCGTCGACAGGGCCTACGAGCAGTACTTC.

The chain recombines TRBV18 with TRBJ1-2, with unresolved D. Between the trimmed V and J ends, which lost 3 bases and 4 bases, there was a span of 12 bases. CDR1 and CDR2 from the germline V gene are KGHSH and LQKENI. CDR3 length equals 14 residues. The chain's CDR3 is CASSPEADSYGYTF. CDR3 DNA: TGTGCCAGCTCACCCGAGGCGGATAGCTATGGCTACACCTTC.

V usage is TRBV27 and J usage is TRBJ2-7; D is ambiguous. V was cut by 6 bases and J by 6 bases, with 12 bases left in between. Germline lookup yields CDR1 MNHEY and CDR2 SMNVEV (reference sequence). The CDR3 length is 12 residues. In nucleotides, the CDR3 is TGTGCCAGCAGCCCTACCCCGTTCGAGCAGTACTTC. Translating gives CASSPTPFEQYF.

The chain's CDR3 is CASSLAGGEAFF. For the CDR3, the DNA is TGTGCCAGCAGCTTAGCTGGGGGGGAAGCTTTCTTT. This chain uses TRBV7-6 with TRBJ1-1; D may be TRBD1 (5 bases). The V gene lost 0 bases and the J gene lost 8 bases, with 7 bases spanning the gap. This CDR3 is built from 12 residues. Germline V gene lookup returns CDR1 SGHVS and CDR2 FNYEAQ.

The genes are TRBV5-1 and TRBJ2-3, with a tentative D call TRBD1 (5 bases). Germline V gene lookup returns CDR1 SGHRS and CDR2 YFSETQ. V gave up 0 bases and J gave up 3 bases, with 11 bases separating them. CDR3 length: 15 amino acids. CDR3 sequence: CASSLVGAPTDTQYF. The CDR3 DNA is TGCGCCAGCAGCTTGGTTGGGGCCCCAACAGATACGCAGTATTTT.

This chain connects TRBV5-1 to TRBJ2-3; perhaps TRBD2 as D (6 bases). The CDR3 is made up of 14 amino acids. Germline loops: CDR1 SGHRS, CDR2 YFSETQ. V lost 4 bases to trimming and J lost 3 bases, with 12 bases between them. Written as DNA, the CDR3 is TGCGCCAGCAGCCCTGGGGGACTGACAGATACGCAGTATTTT. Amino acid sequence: CASSPGGLTDTQYF.

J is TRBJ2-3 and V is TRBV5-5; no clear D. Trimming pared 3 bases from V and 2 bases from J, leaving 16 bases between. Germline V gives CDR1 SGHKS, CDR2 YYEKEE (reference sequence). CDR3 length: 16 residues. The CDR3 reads CASSWSNPSNTDTQYF. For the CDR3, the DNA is TGTGCCAGCAGCTGGTCCAACCCCTCTAACACAGATACGCAGTATTTT.

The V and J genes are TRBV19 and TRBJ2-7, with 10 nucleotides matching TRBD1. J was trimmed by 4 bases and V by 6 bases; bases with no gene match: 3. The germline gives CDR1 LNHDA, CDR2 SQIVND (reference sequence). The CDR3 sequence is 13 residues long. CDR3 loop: CASSGQGGYEQYF. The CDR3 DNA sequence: TGTGCCAGTAGCGGACAGGGGGGTTACGAGCAGTACTTC.

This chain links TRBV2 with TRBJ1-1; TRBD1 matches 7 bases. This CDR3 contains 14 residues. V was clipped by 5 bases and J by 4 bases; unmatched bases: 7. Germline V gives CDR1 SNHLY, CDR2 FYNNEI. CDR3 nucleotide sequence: TGTGCCAGCAGTCACCGGACAGGAGGCACTGAAGCTTTCTTT. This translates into CASSHRTGGTEAFF.

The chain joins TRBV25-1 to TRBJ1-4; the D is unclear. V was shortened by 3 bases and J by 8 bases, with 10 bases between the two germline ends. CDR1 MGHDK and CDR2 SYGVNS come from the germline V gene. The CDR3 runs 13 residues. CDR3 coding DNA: TGTGCCAGCAGTGACTACGGTTCCGAAAAACTGTTTTTT. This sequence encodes CASSDYGSEKLFF.